This T cell receptor (beta chain) derives from a study of cytomegalovirus exposure and HLA in healthy donors. At the level of the study: The approximately 120 validation repertoires used the same platform as the roughly 670 first-cohort repertoires, a later analysis reported. The study's findings and limits: High sensitivity and specificity were reportedly achieved when the classifier diagnosed cytomegalovirus status. Cytomegalovirus association was listed for 150 to 200 TCR beta chains.

Method: immunoSEQ multiplex PCR; TCRdb's copy keeps in-frame clones and lacks some. The sample contains some 140,000 clones, about 86% of which appear only once. Comment on this clone: Its antigen is not known.

The germline CDR1 and CDR2 sequences are SGDLS and YYNGEE. Trimming removed 0 bases at V and 6 bases at J, with 15 bases between. This CDR3 has 16 amino acids. The donors were in the approximately 130-subject validation cohort; that cohort was separate from the roughly 700-subject first cohort. The TCR originated in a human donor in good health. The sequencing input was PBMCs. The gene calls are TRBV9 and TRBJ2-2; D ambiguous. The DNA for the CDR3 is TGTGCCAGCAGCGTAGCGCCTGGTGGGCAGGCCGGGGAGCTGTTTTTT. It specifies CASSVAPGGQAGELFF. The whole variable domain, remainder taken from reference TRBV9 and TRBJ2-2, is DSGVTQTPKHLITATGQRVTLRCSPRSGDLSVYWYQQSLDQGLQFLIQYYNGEERAKGNILERFSAQQFPDLHSELNLSSLELGDSALYFCASSVAPGGQAGELFFGEGSRLTVL.